The 4 T cell receptor beta chains below all came from one sample that was sequenced in a study of T cells in women clearing cervical HPV infection. Profiled with immunoSEQ multiplex PCR; TCRdb holds only in-frame clones, not every one. This sample's clone table lists some 30,000 clones. Material for sequencing was blood buffy coat. Every receptor here comes from a woman aged 18 to 75 with a cervical HPV16 infection that either progressed to CIN3+ or cleared (not recorded which).

Worth noting for this clone: The read ends 3 residues early relative to the CDR3; the germline J gene fills the gap. Other nucleotide sequences from this sample produce the same CDR3. This chain links TRBV18 with TRBJ1-3; D is unclear. This CDR3 contains 12 residues. CDR1 is KGHSH, CDR2 LQKENI, per germline. The DNA read from the CDR3 is TGTGCCAGCTCACCCCCCGGCGGCACG. This translates into CASSPPGGT. From start to end, the CDR3 is CASSPPGGTIYF.

About this clone itself: The missing CDR3 end, 3 residues past where the read stops, is filled in from the germline J gene. V is TRBV18 and J is TRBJ2-7; TRBD1 agrees at 10 bases. This CDR3 has 14 amino acids. In germline, CDR1 is KGHSH, CDR2 LQKENI. The trim removed 7 bases at V and 3 bases at J, leaving 6 bases unmatched. This CDR3 is CASFRDRGDYEQYF. The sequenced part of the CDR3 DNA is TGTGCCAGCTTCCGGGACAGGGGCGACTACGAG.

With respect to this clone: Read sequence stops 3 residues before the CDR3 end, and the germline J gene provides the missing end. The V call is TRBV7-8, the J call TRBJ1-2; possible D gene TRBD1, 5 bases. V was cut by 5 bases and J by 1 base, with 14 bases left in between. The CDR3 contains 15 residues. The germline V gene encodes CDR1 SGHVS and CDR2 FQNEAQ. CDR3: CASSPTPGINYGYTF. CDR3 bases read: TGTGCCAGCAGCCCGACCCCAGGGATTAACTATGGC.

A word on this clone: The CDR3 extends 3 residues past the end of the read, so its final part is completed from the germline J gene. The chain links TRBV7-6 to TRBJ2-2, with 12 bases that match TRBD1. V was pared by 5 bases and J by 8 bases, with 9 bases of the junction left unmatched. Germline V CDR1 and CDR2: SGHVS, FNYEAQ. The CDR3 contains 16 residues. CDR3 amino acids: CASSPRRDRGRGELFF. Partial CDR3 DNA: TGTGCCAGCAGCCCTCGCCGGGACAGGGGGCGAGGGGAG. The full variable domain, completed using reference TRBV7-6 and TRBJ2-2, is GAGVSQSPRYKVTKRGQDVALRCDPISGHVSLYWYRQALGQGPEFLTYFNYEAQQDKSGLPNDRFSAERPEGSISTLTIQRTEQRDSAMYRCASSPRRDRGRGELFFGEGSRLTVL.